This TCR beta chain was captured by sequencing in a study of Ad26.COV2.S vaccination and SARS-CoV-2 variants. Assay used: immunoSEQ multiplex PCR; TCRdb lists only in-frame clones, some missing. This table has 350,000 to 500,000 clones, about 90% appearing once. Treatment described: around 19 received Ad26.COV2.S at low or high dose, single or two shots; about 5 received placebo; per-sample allocation not given. Sampling took place 63 days after the first vaccine or placebo injection. Per germline, CDR1 SGHNT and CDR2 YYREEE (reference sequence). Trimming removed 1 base from V and 6 bases from J; junction bases left unmatched: 3. The CDR3 consists of 15 residues.

The rearrangement uses TRBV5-4 and TRBJ1-4; 10 bases align to TRBD1. The origin of this receptor is a person between 18 and 65 years old who received the Ad26.COV2.S COVID-19 vaccine or a placebo. This specimen was peripheral blood, taken in a trial of Ad26.COV2.S vaccine versus placebo. CDR3 in amino acids: CASSLTGTGDEKLFF. The CDR3 coding sequence is TGTGCCAGCAGCTTGACCGGGACAGGGGATGAAAAACTGTTTTTT.